One sample yielded the 8 T cell receptor beta chains listed below, sequenced in a study of blood T cells in healthy people across ages. The authors ran a second PCR of about 6 to 12 cycles using a sample-barcoded 5' primer and a J-beta primer mix. From the 5' RACE reads, TCRdb called clonotypes with MiXCR, one entry per CDR3 protein. Of about 1,400,000 distinct CDR3 sequences listed, around 59% are singletons. Sequencing was done on a sample of blood. These TCRs come from a man aged 18 to 35 in good health.

The chain has TRBV12-3 or TRBV12-4 and TRBJ1-2; D might be TRBD1 (6 bases). CDR3 length: 13 amino acids. V lost 6 bases, J lost 5 bases, and 13 bases lay in between. The CDR3 here is CASRTGTPYGYTF. The CDR3 region has the DNA TGTGCCAGCAGGACCGGGACACCGTATGGCTACACCTTC.

This chain uses TRBV6-6 with TRBJ1-4; a possible D gene is TRBD1 (5 bases). Trimming cost V 6 bases and J 0 bases, with 11 bases left between them. Germline CDR1 and CDR2: MNHNY and SVGAGI (reference sequence). The CDR3 has 15 amino acids. The CDR3 nucleotides are TGTGCCAGCAGCCGACAGATTGCAACTAATGAAAAACTGTTTTTT. This translates into CASSRQIATNEKLFF.

This clonotype was counted only a few times. The chain carries TRBV20-1 and TRBJ2-1; D assignment may be TRBD1 or TRBD2 (5 bases each). This CDR3 is built from 16 residues. CDR1 is DFQATT and CDR2 is SNEGSKA in the germline V gene (reference sequence). Between the trimmed V and J ends, which lost 0 bases and 6 bases, there was a span of 18 bases. This CDR3 is CSARDGDGAAFNEQFF. The CDR3 nucleotides are TGCAGTGCTAGAGATGGGGACGGGGCCGCTTTCAATGAGCAGTTCTTC.

The chain carries TRBV25-1 and TRBJ2-5, with D perhaps assigned TRBD1 or TRBD2 (6 bases each). Trimming pared 2 bases from V and 4 bases from J, leaving 14 bases between. Germline lookup yields CDR1 MGHDK and CDR2 SYGVNS. This CDR3 has 15 amino acids. CDR3 residues: CASSEGLGGAETQYF. The CDR3, as DNA: TGTGCCAGCAGTGAAGGCCTCGGGGGCGCAGAGACCCAGTACTTC.

The V call is TRBV15, the J call TRBJ1-5; D unclear. The CDR3 runs to 13 residues. Trimming cost V 2 bases and J 3 bases, with 5 bases left between them. Germline assignment: CDR1 LNHNV and CDR2 YYDKDF (reference sequence). CDR3 in DNA: TGTGCCACCAGCAGACAGAACAATCAGCCCCAGCATTTT. Amino acids: CATSRQNNQPQHF.

J is TRBJ1-6 and V is TRBV12-3 or TRBV12-4, with no clear D. This CDR3 contains 14 residues. V was shortened by 11 bases and J by 3 bases, with 14 bases between the two germline ends. The CDR3 nucleotides are TGTGCCGGCGGGTCAAAAGTCTATAATTCACCCCTCCACTTT. Encoded protein: CAGGSKVYNSPLHF.

This chain uses TRBV6-5 with TRBJ1-5; D is uncertain. The CDR3 contains 13 residues. Per the germline V gene, CDR1 is MNHEY and CDR2 is SVGAGI. Trimming stripped 6 bases from V and 0 bases from J, with 6 bases between. CDR3 sequence reads: CASRDNSNQPQHF. CDR3 bases: TGTGCCAGCAGAGATAATAGCAATCAGCCCCAGCATTTT.

The chain uses TRBV27 and TRBJ2-7; unclear D gene. Looked up from germline, CDR1 is MNHEY and CDR2 is SMNVEV (reference sequence). V was pared by 6 bases and J by 2 bases, with 11 bases between. This CDR3 is 13 amino acids long. The CDR3: CASRENPTYEQYF. CDR3 bases: TGTGCCAGCAGAGAAAATCCCACCTACGAGCAGTACTTC.